These 12 T cell receptor beta chains were all obtained from the same sample, sequenced in a study of OX40 agonist ivuxolimab in advanced cancers. The assay was immunoSEQ multiplex PCR, and TCRdb's table has in-frame clones only and misses some. The sample includes 40,000 to 50,000 clones, roughly 90% of them seen just once. Here the sequenced sample was CD4+ or CD8+ T cells sorted from blood, taken in a trial of the OX40 agonist ivuxolimab. Receptor source: an adult with an advanced solid tumor such as melanoma, head and neck, liver or kidney cancer.

The genes are TRBV27 and TRBJ2-1, with 7 bases lining up with TRBD2. The CDR3 is 15 residues long. With 5 bases clipped from V and 4 bases from J, the junction kept 8 bases outside the gene matches. Germline CDR1 is MNHEY and CDR2 is SMNVEV (reference sequence). CDR3 in amino acids: CASSPGSGGYNEQFF. The CDR3 bases are TGTGCCAGCAGTCCAGGGTCGGGGGGATACAATGAGCAGTTCTTC.

The CDR3 reads CAWSPTPGADGYTF. The DNA of the CDR3 is TGTGCCTGGAGTCCCACCCCCGGGGCCGACGGCTACACCTTC. The chain uses TRBV30 and TRBJ1-2; maybe TRBD1 (5 bases). CDR3 length: 14 amino acids. Trimming stripped 2 bases from V and 8 bases from J, with 18 bases between. The germline V gene has CDR1 GTSNPN and CDR2 SVGIG (reference sequence).

The chain couples TRBV27 to TRBJ2-1; TRBD1 aligns across 8 bases. Germline CDR1 and CDR2: MNHEY and SMNVEV (reference sequence). The CDR3 totals 16 residues. V lost 4 bases and J lost 5; bases outside the gene matches: 10. The CDR3 bases are TGTGCCAGCAGTTCCCCCCGAGGACAGGGCAACAATGAGCAGTTCTTC. This encodes CASSSPRGQGNNEQFF.

The V call is TRBV2, the J call TRBJ1-2, with no clear D. This CDR3 region has 14 residues. V was trimmed by 8 bases and J by 0 bases, leaving 13 bases between them. Germline-derived CDR1 and CDR2 are SNHLY and FYNNEI. CDR3 DNA sequence: TGTGCCAGCTCTGTCGCCCTAGCTAACTATGGCTACACCTTC. It specifies CASSVALANYGYTF.

A single count supports this clone. J is TRBJ2-1 and V is TRBV4-3, with D possibly TRBD2 on 5 matching bases. The CDR3 contains 14 residues. From germline, CDR1 is LGHNA and CDR2 YSLEER. V lost 0 bases and J lost 7, with 10 bases in between. The CDR3 region has the DNA TGCGCCAGCAGCCAAGATGCCGGGGTTAATGAGCAGTTCTTC. The encoded protein is CASSQDAGVNEQFF.

This chain uses TRBV6-5 with TRBJ1-1; D gene uncertain. There are 9 residues in the CDR3. Germline CDR1 MNHEY, CDR2 SVGAGI. V lost 10 bases, J lost 8 bases, and 8 bases lay in between. The CDR3 DNA sequence: TGTGCCACACGAGTGGAAGCTTTCTTT. Its translation is CATRVEAFF.

The chain uses TRBV9 and TRBJ2-1, with 8 nucleotides matching TRBD1. CDR1 is SGDLS, CDR2 YYNGEE, per germline. V trimming: 4 bases; J trimming: 0 bases; junction bases outside the gene matches: 3. This CDR3 is built from 15 residues. This CDR3 reads CASSTTGVSYNEQFF. CDR3 coding DNA: TGTGCCAGCAGCACGACAGGGGTCTCCTACAATGAGCAGTTCTTC.

The genes are TRBV5-4 and TRBJ2-3, with D unresolved. This CDR3 contains 14 residues. The germline gives CDR1 SGHNT, CDR2 YYREEE (reference sequence). V was clipped by 2 bases and J by 4 bases, with 11 bases between them. Here the CDR3 reads CASSLRLAADTQYF. The DNA for the CDR3 is TGTGCCAGCAGCTTACGCCTGGCGGCAGATACGCAGTATTTT.

The rearrangement uses TRBV7-8 and TRBJ1-2; 8 nucleotides line up with TRBD1. With V trimmed by 4 bases and J by 2 bases, 3 bases remained unmatched. This CDR3 region has 14 residues. Germline CDR1 reads SGHVS; CDR2 reads FQNEAQ. The DNA of the CDR3 is TGTGCCAGCAGCTCCCGGACAGGGAACTATGGCTACACCTTC. It codes for CASSSRTGNYGYTF.

The rearrangement links TRBV6-5 to TRBJ1-4; D gene uncertain. This CDR3 is built from 12 residues. Germline-derived CDR1 and CDR2 are MNHEY and SVGAGI. Trimming took 6 bases from V and 0 from J, leaving 2 bases between them. The CDR3 spells CASRATNEKLFF. The CDR3 DNA is TGTGCCAGCAGAGCAACTAATGAAAAACTGTTTTTT.

The V and J genes are TRBV7-8 and TRBJ1-1, with D hard to call. The ends were cut back, 5 bases at V and 0 bases at J, with 7 bases in the middle. CDR1 is SGHVS, CDR2 FQNEAQ, per germline. CDR3 length: 13 amino acids. CDR3 sequence (DNA): TGTGCCAGCAGCCAGCTGCTGAACACTGAAGCTTTCTTT. It yields the protein CASSQLLNTEAFF.

This chain connects TRBV5-1 to TRBJ2-3; TRBD1 aligns across 7 bases. The CDR3 sequence is 16 residues long. V lost 0 bases to trimming and J lost 2 bases; unmatched junction nucleotides: 6. Germline V lookup: CDR1 SGHRS, CDR2 YFSETQ. The CDR3 DNA follows: TGCGCCAGCAGCTTGGAGGGCAGGGGGTTCACAGATACGCAGTATTTT. This codes for CASSLEGRGFTDTQYF.